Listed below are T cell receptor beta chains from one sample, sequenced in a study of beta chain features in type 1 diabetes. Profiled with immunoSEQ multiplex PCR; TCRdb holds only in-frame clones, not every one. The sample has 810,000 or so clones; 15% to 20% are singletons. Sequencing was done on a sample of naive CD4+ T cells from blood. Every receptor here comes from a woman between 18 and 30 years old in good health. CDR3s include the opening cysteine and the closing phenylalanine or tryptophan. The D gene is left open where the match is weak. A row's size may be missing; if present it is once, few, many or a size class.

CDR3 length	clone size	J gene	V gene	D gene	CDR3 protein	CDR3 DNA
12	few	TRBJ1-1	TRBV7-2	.	CASSLGRVEAFF	TGTGCCAGCAGCCTAGGACGGGTAGAAGCTTTCTTT
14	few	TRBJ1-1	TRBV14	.	CASSQINGGTEAFF	TGTGCCAGCAGCCAAATTAATGGGGGCACTGAAGCTTTCTTT
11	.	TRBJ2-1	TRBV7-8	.	CASSFGAFLFF	TGTGCCAGCAGCTTTGGGGCTTTTCTGTTCTTC
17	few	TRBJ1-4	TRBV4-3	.	CASSQAAPGHTNEKLFF	TGCGCCAGCAGCCAAGCGGCTCCGGGACATACTAATGAAAAACTGTTTTTT
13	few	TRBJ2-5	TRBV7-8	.	CASSYGPKKTQYF	TGTGCCAGCAGCTACGGGCCGAAGAAGACCCAGTACTTC
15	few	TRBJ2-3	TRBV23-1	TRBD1	CASSPRTGCLDTQYF	TGCGCCAGCAGTCCCCGGACAGGGTGTTTAGATACGCAGTATTTT
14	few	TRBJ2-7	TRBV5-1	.	CASSWALGGYEQYF	TGCGCCAGCAGCTGGGCCTTGGGGGGCTACGAGCAGTACTTC
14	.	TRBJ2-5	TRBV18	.	CASSPGPGQETQYF	TGTGCCAGCTCACCAGGACCGGGCCAAGAGACCCAGTACTTC
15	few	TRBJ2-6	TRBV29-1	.	CSVRSGALGANVLTF	TGCAGCGTTCGGTCAGGTGCTCTTGGGGCCAACGTCCTGACTTTC
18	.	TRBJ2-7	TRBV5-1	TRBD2	CASSFRSRAGAPSDEQYF	TGCGCCAGCAGTTTCCGATCCCGGGCGGGAGCTCCCTCTGACGAGCAGTACTTC
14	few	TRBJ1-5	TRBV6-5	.	CASSYSRGDQPQHF	TGTGCCAGCAGTTACTCTAGGGGGGATCAGCCCCAGCATTTT
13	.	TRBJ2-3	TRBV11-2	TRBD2	CASSFRGGDTQYF	TGTGCCAGCAGCTTCCGGGGGGGCGATACGCAGTATTTT
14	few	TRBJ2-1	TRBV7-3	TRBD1	CASSRGQGYNEQFF	TGTGCCAGCAGCCGCGGACAGGGGTACAATGAGCAGTTCTTC
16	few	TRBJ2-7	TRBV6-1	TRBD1	CASSEARDRGLREQYF	TGTGCCAGCAGTGAAGCAAGGGACAGGGGACTACGGGAGCAGTACTTC
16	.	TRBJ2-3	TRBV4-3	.	CASSQAPGLSTDTQYF	TGCGCCAGCAGCCAAGCCCCGGGACTCAGCACAGATACGCAGTATTTT
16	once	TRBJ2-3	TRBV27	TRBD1	CASSTTGGWGTDTQYF	TGTGCCAGCAGTACCACAGGGGGTTGGGGCACAGATACGCAGTATTTT
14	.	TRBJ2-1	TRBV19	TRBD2	CASSRGRALNEQFF	TGTGCCAGTAGCCGCGGGAGGGCCTTGAATGAGCAGTTCTTC
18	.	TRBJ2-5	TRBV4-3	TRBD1	CASSQGVNGRGMAETQYF	TGCGCCAGCAGCCAAGGGGTAAACGGCAGGGGGATGGCAGAGACCCAGTACTTC
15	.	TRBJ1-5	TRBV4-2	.	CASSQDPLPNQPQHF	TGTGCCAGCAGCCAAGACCCTCTTCCGAATCAGCCCCAGCATTTT
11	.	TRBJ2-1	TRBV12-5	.	CASGLVNEQFF	TGTGCTAGTGGTTTGGTCAACGAGCAGTTCTTC
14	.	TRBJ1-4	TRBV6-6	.	CASSWGLLDEKLFF	TGTGCCAGCAGTTGGGGACTGCTCGATGAAAAACTGTTTTTT
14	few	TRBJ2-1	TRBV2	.	CASRVGSSYNEQFF	TGTGCCAGCAGAGTGGGCAGCTCCTACAATGAGCAGTTCTTC
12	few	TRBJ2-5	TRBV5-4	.	CASSLVQETQYF	TGTGCCAGCAGCTTGGTCCAAGAGACCCAGTACTTC
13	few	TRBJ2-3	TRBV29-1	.	CSVSSGGGDTQYF	TGCAGCGTTTCTAGCGGAGGGGGAGATACGCAGTATTTT
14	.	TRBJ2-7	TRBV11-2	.	CASTRWADPYEQYF	TGTGCCAGCACCCGTTGGGCGGACCCTTACGAGCAGTACTTC
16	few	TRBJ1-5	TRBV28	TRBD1	CASSLIRDRVYQPQHF	TGTGCCAGCAGTTTAATACGGGACAGGGTATACCAGCCCCAGCATTTT
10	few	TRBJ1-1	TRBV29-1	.	CSAGETEAFF	TGCAGCGCAGGGGAGACTGAAGCTTTCTTT
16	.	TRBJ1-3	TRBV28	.	CASSTPSGRGRNTIYF	TGTGCCAGCAGCACGCCCTCGGGCAGGGGACGAAACACCATATATTTT
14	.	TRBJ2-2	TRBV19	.	CASRRLLDTGELFF	TGTGCCAGTAGAAGACTATTAGACACCGGGGAGCTGTTTTTT
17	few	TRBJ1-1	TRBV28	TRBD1	CASTLGRDRGMNTEAFF	TGTGCCAGCACCTTAGGCCGGGACAGGGGAATGAACACTGAAGCTTTCTTT
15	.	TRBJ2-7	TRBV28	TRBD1	CASSPGTGGAYEQYF	TGTGCCAGCAGTCCCGGGACAGGGGGCGCATACGAGCAGTACTTC
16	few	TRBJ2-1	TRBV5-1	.	CASSSKTSWVYNEQFF	TGCGCCAGCAGCTCGAAAACTAGCTGGGTTTACAATGAGCAGTTCTTC
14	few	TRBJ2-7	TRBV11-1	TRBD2	CASSLLLAGNEQYF	TGTGCCAGCAGCTTACTACTAGCGGGGAACGAGCAGTACTTC
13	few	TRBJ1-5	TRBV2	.	CASRASENQPQHF	TGTGCCAGCAGGGCTTCAGAAAATCAGCCCCAGCATTTT
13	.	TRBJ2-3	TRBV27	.	CASSHKIADTQYF	TGTGCCAGCAGCCATAAAATAGCAGATACGCAGTATTTT
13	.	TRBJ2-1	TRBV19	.	CASRTEGAGEQFF	TGTGCCAGTAGAACAGAAGGGGCCGGTGAGCAGTTCTTC
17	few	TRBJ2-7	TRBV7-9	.	CASSLGQASFSIYEQYF	TGTGCCAGCAGCTTAGGTCAGGCGAGCTTTTCCATCTACGAGCAGTACTTC
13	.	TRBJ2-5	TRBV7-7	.	CASSSQFQETQYF	TGTGCTAGCAGCTCACAGTTCCAAGAGACCCAGTACTTC
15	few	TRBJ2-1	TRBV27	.	CASTKGWSSYNEQFF	TGTGCCAGCACCAAGGGATGGAGCTCCTACAATGAGCAGTTCTTC
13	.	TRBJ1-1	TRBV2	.	CASSDLENTEAFF	TGTGCCAGCAGTGACCTGGAGAACACTGAAGCTTTCTTT
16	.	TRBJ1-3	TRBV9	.	CASSIEQGGSGNTIYF	TGTGCCAGCAGCATCGAACAGGGCGGCTCTGGAAACACCATATATTTT
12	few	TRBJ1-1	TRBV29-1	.	CSVVGGDTEAFF	TGCAGCGTTGTCGGTGGGGACACTGAAGCTTTCTTT
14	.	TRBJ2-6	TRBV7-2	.	CASSLVLWANVLTF	TGTGCCAGCAGCTTAGTGTTATGGGCCAACGTCCTGACTTTC
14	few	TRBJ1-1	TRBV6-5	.	CASSYDSLNTEAFF	TGTGCCAGCAGTTACGACAGCTTGAACACTGAAGCTTTCTTT
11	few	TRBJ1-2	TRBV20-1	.	CSVSRHDGYTF	TGCAGTGTGTCCCGACACGATGGCTACACCTTC
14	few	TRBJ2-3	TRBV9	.	CASSGGSSTDTQYF	TGTGCCAGCAGCGGAGGGAGTAGCACAGATACGCAGTATTTT
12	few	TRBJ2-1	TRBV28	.	CASNSPGGKQFF	TGTGCCAGCAACTCCCCGGGCGGGAAGCAGTTCTTC
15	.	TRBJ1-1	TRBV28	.	CASSFMGARDTEAFF	TGTGCCAGCAGTTTTATGGGTGCGCGGGACACTGAAGCTTTCTTT
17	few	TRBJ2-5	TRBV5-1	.	CASCRGAGPANQETQYF	TGCGCCAGCTGTAGGGGAGCCGGCCCCGCGAACCAAGAGACCCAGTACTTC
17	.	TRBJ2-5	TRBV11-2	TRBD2	CASSLRAGWGLRETQYF	TGTGCCAGCAGCTTACGAGCGGGATGGGGTCTTCGAGAGACCCAGTACTTC
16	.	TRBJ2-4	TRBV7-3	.	CASSPRDSPGRSIQYF	TGTGCCAGCAGCCCCAGGGACTCCCCGGGGAGGTCCATTCAGTACTTC
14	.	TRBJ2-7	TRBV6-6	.	CASSRTPESYEQYF	TGTGCCAGCAGTCGAACGCCAGAATCCTACGAGCAGTACTTC
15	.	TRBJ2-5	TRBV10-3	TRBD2	CAISEGLASQETQYF	TGTGCCATCAGTGAGGGACTAGCGAGCCAAGAGACCCAGTACTTC
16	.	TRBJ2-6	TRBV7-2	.	CASSSQVSSGANVLTF	TGTGCCAGCAGCTCCCAAGTCTCCTCTGGGGCCAACGTCCTGACTTTC
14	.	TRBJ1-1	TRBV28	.	CASSLRDRDTEAFF	TGTGCCAGCAGTCTCCGGGATCGGGACACTGAAGCTTTCTTT
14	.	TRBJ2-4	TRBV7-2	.	CASSLGPSRNIQYF	TGTGCCAGCAGCTTAGGTCCGTCGAGAAACATTCAGTACTTC
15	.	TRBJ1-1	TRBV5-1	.	CASSFSVRKNTEAFF	TGCGCCAGCAGCTTCAGCGTTCGGAAGAACACTGAAGCTTTCTTT
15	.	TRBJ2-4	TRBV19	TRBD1	CATSKGAVAKNIQYF	TGTGCCACCTCCAAGGGGGCTGTGGCCAAAAACATTCAGTACTTC